Listed here are 13 T cell receptor beta chains from one sample, sequenced in a study of T cells after yellow fever vaccination. MiXCR was run by TCRdb on the 5' RACE reads, yielding one entry per CDR3 protein. The profile covers over 200,000 distinct CDR3 sequences, with approximately 6.3% appearing a single time and more than 1% taken by the ten largest. The sequencing here drew on CD4+ T cells sorted from PBMCs, taken on the day of the yellow fever booster vaccination. The receptors derive from a man aged 25 to 40 who received the YFV17D yellow fever vaccine.

The V gene is TRBV10-3, the J gene TRBJ2-3; D is tentatively TRBD1 or TRBD2 (5 bases each). The ends were cut back, 6 bases at V and 5 bases at J, with 12 bases in the middle. CDR3 length: 13 amino acids. Germline V gene data show CDR1 as ENHRY and CDR2 as SYGVKD. CDR3 nucleotide sequence: TGTGCCATCAGAGAAGAGGGGAGAGATACGCAGTATTTT. It yields the protein CAIREEGRDTQYF.

This clonotype was seen a handful of times. The chain uses TRBV7-2 and TRBJ2-7; D is unclear. Trimming cost V 5 bases and J 0 bases, with 11 bases left between them. The CDR3 length is 14 residues. Germline values: CDR1 SGHTA, CDR2 FQGNSA. CDR3 region: CASSPAVVSYEQYF. In nucleotides, the CDR3 is TGTGCCAGCAGCCCTGCGGTAGTCTCCTACGAGCAGTACTTC.

The chain joins TRBV4-2 to TRBJ2-1; 7 positions match TRBD2. After removal of 10 bases from V and 16 bases from J, the junction contained 19 bases not matched to a gene. CDR3 length: 13 amino acids. Germline lookup yields CDR1 LGHNA and CDR2 YNFKEQ. CDR3: CATSLDRIAGLFF. The CDR3 region has the DNA TGTGCCACATCCTTAGACCGGATAGCGGGTCTCTTCTTC.

A few counts support this clonotype. The genes are TRBV7-9 and TRBJ2-7; 8 nucleotides match TRBD1. The CDR3 is 15 residues long. Germline V CDR1 and CDR2: SEHNR, FQNEAQ (reference sequence). V dropped 4 bases and J dropped 2; count of bases not matched to a gene: 7. The CDR3 sequence: CASSSDRDRPYEQYF. CDR3 bases: TGTGCCAGCAGCTCCGACCGGGACAGGCCCTACGAGCAGTACTTC.

This clonotype was counted between two and nine times. The chain uses TRBV20-1 and TRBJ2-2, with D possibly being TRBD1 or TRBD2 (5 bases each). The germline V gene has CDR1 DFQATT and CDR2 SNEGSKA (reference sequence). Trimming took off 1 base at V and 8 bases at J, with 11 bases between the two ends. The CDR3 is 13 amino acids. CDR3 protein: CSARGGPTGELFF. CDR3 DNA: TGCAGTGCTAGAGGGGGACCCACAGGGGAGCTGTTTTTT.

This clonotype has just one count. Compared with germline, one end of the junction differs, possibly owing to a read error. The chain employs TRBV29-1 and TRBJ1-3; no definite D call. The CDR3 is made up of 14 amino acids. CDR1 is SQVTM and CDR2 is ANQGSEA in the germline V gene. The CDR3 region is CSVVPWESGNTKYF. CDR3 DNA: TGCAGCGTTGTCCCGTGGGAGTCTGGAAACACCAAATATTTT.

Comment on this clonotype: A much bigger clone sits one base away, suggesting this may be a read error. The chain carries TRBV11-2 and TRBJ2-7; D is undetermined. The CDR3 extends over 14 amino acids. CDR1 is SGHAT, CDR2 FQNNGV, per germline. V was trimmed by 5 bases and J by 2 bases, leaving 13 bases between them. CDR3: CASSSPVQPYEQYF. For the CDR3, the DNA is TGTGCCAGCAGCAGTCCGGTACAGCCCTACGAGCAGTACTTC.

Only a few counts were recorded for this clonotype. The chain joins TRBV20-1 to TRBJ1-6; D is unclear. V lost 5 bases and J 9 bases, leaving 11 bases between the germline ends. The CDR3 runs to 12 residues. Germline CDR1 DFQATT, CDR2 SNEGSKA (reference sequence). CDR3 DNA sequence: TGCAGTGCTCGGTACCGCGGTTCACCCCTCCACTTT. Translation: CSARYRGSPLHF.

This clonotype came up a few times. This rearrangement joins TRBV10-3 to TRBJ2-3; 8 positions agree with TRBD2. This CDR3 has 16 amino acids. Germline V CDR1 and CDR2: ENHRY, SYGVKD. Trimming cost V 9 bases and J 4 bases; bases outside gene matches: 15. Here the CDR3 reads CAIWGGSGIGSDTQYF. Here the CDR3 DNA reads TGTGCCATTTGGGGAGGTAGCGGGATAGGATCAGATACGCAGTATTTT.

The chain's CDR3 is CAISVNEETQYF. The DNA for the CDR3 is TGTGCCATCAGTGTCAATGAAGAGACCCAGTACTTC. The chain has TRBV10-3 and TRBJ2-5; D gene uncertain. Germline CDR1 ENHRY, CDR2 SYGVKD. The ends were cut back, 4 bases at V and 3 bases at J, with 6 bases in the middle. The CDR3 spans 12 residues.

In this sample, this clonotype turned up many times. J is TRBJ2-7 and V is TRBV4-2; D unresolved. V was cut by 0 bases and J by 7 bases, with 16 bases left in between. Germline lookup yields CDR1 LGHNA and CDR2 YNFKEQ. The CDR3 is 15 residues long. The CDR3 bases are TGTGCCAGCAGCCAAGAAATTGGTGGAGCATTTGAGCAGTACTTC. It yields the protein CASSQEIGGAFEQYF.

The chain carries TRBV20-1 and TRBJ2-3; D not certain. The CDR3 length is 15 residues. Germline V gives CDR1 DFQATT, CDR2 SNEGSKA (reference sequence). V lost 4 bases to trimming and J lost 1 base, with 15 bases between them. The CDR3 nucleotides read TGCAGTGCTATTTCCCCTCACACGGGCACAGATACGCAGTATTTT. Translation: CSAISPHTGTDTQYF.

This clonotype has just a few counts. V and J are TRBV6-6 and TRBJ1-5, with TRBD1 identical over 9 bases. Germline V gene lookup returns CDR1 MNHNY and CDR2 SVGAGI (reference sequence). V lost 6 bases to trimming and J lost 7 bases; unmatched junction nucleotides: 4. The CDR3 contains 13 residues. The CDR3 DNA reads TGTGCCAGCAGCCGACAGGGGGGCCAGCCCCAGCATTTT. The encoded protein is CASSRQGGQPQHF.